A selection of T cell receptor beta chains follows, all from one sample in a study of early T cells in non-severe SARS-CoV-2 infection. One entry per CDR3 protein, called by TCRdb with MiXCR from the 5' RACE reads. The table records more than 35,000 distinct CDR3 sequences, less than 5% of them present only once. Sequenced input: whole blood. Source of these receptors: an adult who was a healthcare worker with PCR-confirmed SARS-CoV-2 infection or an uninfected control (not recorded which). Both conserved end residues are part of each CDR3.

TRBV20-1 CSARDSGQGSNQPQHF
TRBV7-2 CASSGNVADTQYF
TRBV19 CATRAKGYNEQFF
TRBV12-3/TRBV12-4 CASRKGSGYTF
TRBV7-9 CASSLAMNTEAFF
TRBV5-1 CASSLEGDGTDTQYF
TRBV29-1 CSVGRGEGEQFF
TRBV20-1 CSARRSSYEQYF
TRBV28 CAGTSRVVGDEQYF
TRBV7-9 CASSFGQVLAKNIQYF
TRBV20-1 CSARGPETGNIQYF
TRBV12-3/TRBV12-4 CASSFTGFPYF
TRBV19 CASSPTGGTYNEQFF
TRBV20-1 CSARDPRGDYGYTF
TRBV7-9 CASSLWDRGAPGYTF
TRBV6-2/TRBV6-3 CASSYSPGEGNEQFF
TRBV12-3/TRBV12-4 CASGPYEQFF
TRBV11-2 CASSLGQWMNTEAFF
TRBV6-2/TRBV6-3 CASSYTSGYNEQFF
TRBV5-1 CASSGTGNTGELFF
TRBV14 CASSQELADQETQYF
TRBV12-3/TRBV12-4 CASSLNPAASFEGTQYF
TRBV4-2 CASSQDLLREDDEQFF
TRBV7-2 CASSLRTGGFRVDNSPLHF
TRBV18 CASSPPAGLPNTDTQYF
TRBV12-3/TRBV12-4 CASSERLVAPTGGQYF
TRBV14 CASSRLTGNTEAFF
TRBV10-3 CAISESRDTQYF
TRBV5-4 CASSLRDRGYGYTF
TRBV4-2 CASTADGRTEETQYF
TRBV10-3 CAISESLGTVNAGSKNIQYF
TRBV5-8 CASSLANEQFF
TRBV6-2/TRBV6-3 CASSYVRNTEVFF